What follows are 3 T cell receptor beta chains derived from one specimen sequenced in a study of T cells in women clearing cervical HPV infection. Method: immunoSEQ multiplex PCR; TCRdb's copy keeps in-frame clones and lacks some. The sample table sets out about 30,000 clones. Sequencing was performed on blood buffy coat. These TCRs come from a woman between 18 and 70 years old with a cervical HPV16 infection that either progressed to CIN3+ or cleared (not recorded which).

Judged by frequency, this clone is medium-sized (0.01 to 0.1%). The CDR3 spells CSAAGTAFYGYTF. The part of the CDR3 DNA that was read is TGCAGCGCTGCCGGGACAGCTTTTTATGGC. The chain employs TRBV29-1 and TRBJ1-2, with 7 bases that match TRBD1. Coverage ceases 3 residues before the CDR3 finishes, and the germline J gene fills in the end. The CDR3 is made up of 13 amino acids. V dropped 7 bases and J dropped 5; count of bases not matched to a gene: 10. CDR1 and CDR2 (germline): SQVTM, ANQGSEA.

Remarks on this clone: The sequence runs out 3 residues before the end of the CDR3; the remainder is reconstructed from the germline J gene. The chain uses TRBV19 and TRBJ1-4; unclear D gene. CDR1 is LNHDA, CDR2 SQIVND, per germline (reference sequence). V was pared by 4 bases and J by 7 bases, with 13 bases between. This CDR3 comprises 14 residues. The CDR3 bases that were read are TGTGCCAGTAGTAAAGCGACTCGTGGTGAAAAA. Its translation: CASSKATRGEK. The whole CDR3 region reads CASSKATRGEKLFF.

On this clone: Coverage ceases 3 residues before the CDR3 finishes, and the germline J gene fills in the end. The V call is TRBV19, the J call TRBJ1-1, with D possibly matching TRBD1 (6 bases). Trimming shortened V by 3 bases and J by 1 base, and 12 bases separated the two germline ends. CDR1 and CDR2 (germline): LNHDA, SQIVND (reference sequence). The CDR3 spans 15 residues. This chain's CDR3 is CASSMGAAGNTEAFF. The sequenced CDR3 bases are TGTGCCAGTAGTATGGGGGCCGCCGGGAACACTGAA.